Below are 17 T cell receptor beta chains sequenced from a single sample in a study of blood T cell repertoires in COVID-19. The data were produced by immunoSEQ multiplex PCR, yet TCRdb's version contains in-frame clones alone and is incomplete. Of tens of thousands of clones listed, roughly 84% are singletons. The specimen was peripheral blood. These TCRs come from a man older than 75 with active or convalescent COVID-19.

This clone is a singleton in its sample. The chain employs TRBV19 and TRBJ1-4; TRBD1 aligns across 10 bases. Germline V gene sequence: CDR1 LNHDA, CDR2 SQIVND (reference sequence). V lost 6 bases, J lost 0 bases, and 4 bases stayed unmatched. The CDR3 is 16 residues long. Here the CDR3 DNA reads TGTGCCAGTAGATTGGGACAGGGGACAACTAATGAAAAACTGTTTTTT. Translating gives CASRLGQGTTNEKLFF.

V usage is TRBV28 and J usage is TRBJ1-5; 7 bases are shared with TRBD1. CDR1 is MDHEN and CDR2 is SYDVKM in the germline V gene. Unmatched junction bases numbered 0, after V lost 6 bases and J lost 1 base. This CDR3 has 13 amino acids. CDR3 loop: CASRTGSNQPQHF. CDR3 DNA: TGTGCCAGCAGGACAGGGAGCAATCAGCCCCAGCATTTT.

The table lists this clone with a count of one. The V and J genes are TRBV12-3 or TRBV12-4 and TRBJ2-3; possibly TRBD1 for D (6 bases). V dropped 4 bases and J dropped 9 bases, with 8 bases sitting between them. The CDR3 covers 11 residues. Written as DNA, the CDR3 is TGTGCCAGCAGTTCAGGACAGACGCAGTATTTT. Translated: CASSSGQTQYF.

This chain connects TRBV15 to TRBJ2-7, with 10 bases that match TRBD2. The CDR3 totals 17 residues. Germline loops: CDR1 LNHNV, CDR2 YYDKDF (reference sequence). V shed 0 bases, J shed 0 bases, and the junction held 5 bases outside the gene matches. The CDR3 nucleotides read TGTGCCACCAGCAGAGACCTAGCGGGAGCGACCTCCTACGAGCAGTACTTC. Its translation is CATSRDLAGATSYEQYF.

The chain carries TRBV12-3 or TRBV12-4 and TRBJ1-2; D unresolved. CDR3 size: 13 residues. V shed 1 base and J shed 8 bases, with 11 bases lying between them. The CDR3 coding sequence is TGTGCCAGCAGTTTAGATAGGACTCGCGGCTACACCTTC. Encoded protein: CASSLDRTRGYTF.

The chain carries TRBV25-1 and TRBJ1-1; D possibly corresponds to TRBD1 (5 bases). The ends were cut back, 5 bases at V and 3 bases at J, with 13 bases in the middle. Germline V gives CDR1 MGHDK, CDR2 SYGVNS. This CDR3 has 14 residues. CDR3 nucleotides: TGTGCCAGCAGTCCTATCGACAGTTACACTGAAGCTTTCTTT. Protein: CASSPIDSYTEAFF.

The chain couples TRBV28 to TRBJ2-3, with D tentatively TRBD2 (5 bases). The germline V gene encodes CDR1 MDHEN and CDR2 SYDVKM. Trimming cost V 4 bases and J 3 bases, with 11 bases left between them. This CDR3 is built from 14 residues. The CDR3: CASSSLLGTDTQYF. CDR3 nucleotide sequence: TGTGCCAGCAGTTCATTACTAGGTACAGATACGCAGTATTTT.

A single count supports this clone. The chain is built from TRBV5-8 and TRBJ2-1, with 14 bases fitting TRBD2. This CDR3 is 17 amino acids long. With 4 bases clipped from V and 1 base from J, the junction kept 4 bases outside the gene matches. The germline V gene encodes CDR1 SGHTS and CDR2 YDEGEE. Here the CDR3 DNA reads TGTGCCAGCAGCATAGGGACTAGCGGGAGATCCTACAATGAGCAGTTCTTC. It specifies CASSIGTSGRSYNEQFF. The variable domain in full, completed from reference TRBV5-8 and TRBJ2-1, reads EAGVTQSPTHLIKTRGQQATLRCSPISGHTSVYWYQQALGLGLQFLLWYDEGEERNRGNFPPRFSGRQFPNYSSELNVNALELEDSALYLCASSIGTSGRSYNEQFFGPGTRLTVL.

CDR3 sequence reads: CASSLNRGQETQYF. The CDR3 DNA reads TGTGCCAGCAGTTTGAACAGGGGCCAAGAGACCCAGTACTTC. The V gene is TRBV6-5, the J gene TRBJ2-5; 7 nucleotides match TRBD1. V was pared by 4 bases and J by 1 base, with 3 bases of the junction left unmatched. Germline V gene lookup returns CDR1 MNHEY and CDR2 SVGAGI. The CDR3 consists of 14 residues.

This chain connects TRBV5-4 to TRBJ2-2; 7 positions agree with TRBD1. This CDR3 contains 14 residues. V trimming: 2 bases; J trimming: 4 bases; junction bases outside the gene matches: 2. From germline, CDR1 is SGHNT and CDR2 YYREEE (reference sequence). The CDR3 sequence: CASSFGTATGELFF. The DNA for the CDR3 is TGTGCCAGCAGCTTCGGGACAGCCACCGGGGAGCTGTTTTTT.

A single count supports this clone. The same CDR3 is also encoded by other DNA sequences in this sample. This chain uses TRBV2 with TRBJ2-7; D is undetermined. CDR3 length: 12 residues. The V and J ends lost 5 bases and 0 bases respectively, with 5 bases between them. The germline V gene encodes CDR1 SNHLY and CDR2 FYNNEI. The CDR3 DNA follows: TGTGCCAGCAGTCGAGACTCCTACGAGCAGTACTTC. It codes for CASSRDSYEQYF.

This chain uses TRBV7-9 with TRBJ2-7; D gene ambiguous. The CDR3 is made up of 12 amino acids. Trimming removed 4 bases from V and 12 bases from J, with 16 bases in between. Germline lookup yields CDR1 SEHNR and CDR2 FQNEAQ (reference sequence). The CDR3: CASSSGYSPTYF. The DNA of the CDR3 is TGTGCCAGCAGCTCCGGATACAGCCCTACGTACTTC.

The sample holds a few counts of this clone. This chain connects TRBV6-5 to TRBJ1-6; no reliable D call. CDR1 MNHEY and CDR2 SVGAGI come from the germline V gene. The CDR3 runs 15 residues. Trimming left V 6 bases short and J 5 bases short, with 14 bases between. CDR3 DNA sequence: TGTGCCAGCAGCCAGGCAGATGTTAATAATTCACCCCTCCACTTT. Translation: CASSQADVNNSPLHF.

The chain recombines TRBV24-1 with TRBJ2-1, with TRBD2 matching over 9 bases. This CDR3 is 15 amino acids long. CDR1 is KGHDR, CDR2 SFDVKD, per germline. The junction had 8 bases not matched to a gene; V was cut back by 3 bases and J by 9 bases. The CDR3 protein is CATSDPGTSIGEQFF. For the CDR3, the DNA is TGTGCCACCAGTGATCCCGGGACTAGCATCGGTGAGCAGTTCTTC.

The chain links TRBV30 to TRBJ2-5; weak D call: TRBD2 (6 bases). This CDR3 region has 16 residues. Germline values: CDR1 GTSNPN, CDR2 SVGIG (reference sequence). Trimming removed 0 bases from V and 3 bases from J, with 17 bases in between. The CDR3 DNA is TGTGCCTGGAGTGTACTCGGTCTAGCGACAAAAGAGACCCAGTACTTC. Translation: CAWSVLGLATKETQYF.

This chain connects TRBV5-5 to TRBJ1-6; D is unresolved. The CDR3 runs to 15 residues. The V end lost 4 bases, the J end lost 5 bases, and 13 bases lay between the germline ends. Germline V CDR1 and CDR2: SGHKS, YYEKEE (reference sequence). The CDR3 is CASSGRALNNSPLHF. The CDR3 DNA reads as TGTGCCAGCAGCGGGAGAGCACTGAATAATTCACCCCTCCACTTT.

The rearrangement uses TRBV3-1 (or the pseudogene TRBV3-2) and TRBJ2-1, with a weak D call TRBD1 (5 bases). Germline lookup yields CDR1 LGHDT and CDR2 YNNKEL (reference sequence). The CDR3 runs to 12 residues. V was trimmed by 4 bases and J by 10 bases, leaving 11 bases between them. CDR3 sequence reads: CASSPRAGEQFF. As DNA, the CDR3 is TGTGCCAGCAGCCCCAGGGCAGGGGAGCAGTTCTTC.